These 32 T cell receptor beta chains share one sample of origin, sequenced in a study of early T cells in non-severe SARS-CoV-2 infection. TCRdb re-analysed the 5' RACE reads in MiXCR, keeping a single row per CDR3 protein. Among about 64,000 distinct CDR3 sequences listed, 8% to 9% were seen once. This material consisted of whole blood, taken at baseline. These receptors came from an adult who was a healthcare worker with PCR-confirmed SARS-CoV-2 infection or an uninfected control (not recorded which).

This clonotype was counted a few times. The chain couples TRBV6-5 to TRBJ1-5; D is possibly TRBD1 (6 bases). The CDR3 spans 16 residues. V was clipped by 5 bases and J by 0 bases, with 14 bases between them. From germline, CDR1 is MNHEY and CDR2 SVGAGI. CDR3 DNA sequence: TGTGCCAGCAGTCCCATAACAGGGTATAGCAATCAGCCCCAGCATTTT. This codes for CASSPITGYSNQPQHF.

This clonotype was found a few times. This chain connects TRBV11-2 to TRBJ2-7, with 14 positions matching TRBD2. V lost 3 bases and J lost 1; bases outside the gene matches: 2. The CDR3 sequence is 16 residues long. Germline CDR1 SGHAT, CDR2 FQNNGV. In nucleotides, the CDR3 is TGTGCCAGCAGCTTCAGACTAGCGGGAGGGTCCTACGAGCAGTACTTC. It yields the protein CASSFRLAGGSYEQYF.

The sample holds a few counts of this clonotype. The rearrangement uses TRBV5-1 and TRBJ2-7; TRBD1 is a possible D gene (6 bases). V lost 2 bases to trimming and J lost 0 bases, with 12 bases between them. The CDR3 is 15 residues long. The germline CDR1 and CDR2 sequences are SGHRS and YFSETQ. CDR3 nucleotide sequence: TGCGCCAGCAGCTTCGGACAGCAAACCTCCTACGAGCAGTACTTC. This gives the protein CASSFGQQTSYEQYF.

The CDR3 here is CASSEDLGTDTQYF. CDR3 DNA: TGTGCCAGCAGCGAAGATCTAGGGACAGATACGCAGTATTTT. The chain joins TRBV7-3 to TRBJ2-3, with D unresolved. The CDR3 covers 14 residues. Germline V lookup: CDR1 SGHTA, CDR2 FQGTGA. V was pared by 5 bases and J by 3 bases, with 12 bases between.

This clonotype occurred a few times. The V and J genes are TRBV10-3 and TRBJ2-7; perhaps TRBD1 as D (6 bases). The CDR3 sequence is 15 residues long. The ends were cut back, 4 bases at V and 2 bases at J, with 15 bases in the middle. Germline V gives CDR1 ENHRY, CDR2 SYGVKD. CDR3 region: CAISGRGRDTYEQYF. The DNA of the CDR3 is TGTGCCATCAGTGGTCGGGGCAGGGACACCTACGAGCAGTACTTC.

V usage is TRBV7-7 and J usage is TRBJ2-7; D might be TRBD2 (5 bases). In germline, CDR1 is SSHAT, CDR2 FNYEAQ (reference sequence). This CDR3 is built from 10 residues. CDR3 protein: CAVGVIEQYF. CDR3 nucleotides: TGTGCTGTCGGGGTGATCGAGCAGTACTTC.

This clonotype was observed a handful of times. The V gene is TRBV7-6, the J gene TRBJ2-7, with D possibly TRBD2 on 7 matching bases. The CDR3 contains 15 residues. V shed 1 base and J shed 6 bases, with 16 bases lying between them. Per germline, CDR1 SGHVS and CDR2 FNYEAQ. The CDR3 coding sequence is TGTGCCAGCAGCTTAGAAGGCGGGGGCTATGGCGAGCAGTACTTC. It is translated as CASSLEGGGYGEQYF.

Note on this clonotype: At one boundary the junction diverges from the germline segment, which might be a read error. The chain links TRBV2 to TRBJ2-5, with 11 nucleotides matching TRBD2. The CDR3 runs to 14 residues. Germline lookup yields CDR1 SNHLY and CDR2 FYNNEI. CDR3: CVSTKRTSGETQYF. CDR3 coding DNA: TGTGTCAGCACCAAACGGACTAGCGGGGAGACCCAGTACTTC.

This clonotype was detected many times. CDR3 region: CASRSRGTAPEAFF. CDR3 bases: TGTGCCAGCAGATCCCGGGGGACAGCTCCTGAAGCTTTCTTT. This rearrangement joins TRBV7-6 to TRBJ1-1, with 7 positions matching TRBD1. The CDR3 sequence is 14 residues long. The germline V gene encodes CDR1 SGHVS and CDR2 FNYEAQ. V lost 6 bases, J lost 6 bases, and 10 bases stayed unmatched.

This clonotype was detected ten times or more. The V gene is TRBV4-3, the J gene TRBJ2-7; the D is unclear. CDR1 LGHNA and CDR2 YSLEER come from the germline V gene. V gave up 0 bases and J gave up 7 bases, with 13 bases separating them. CDR3 length: 14 residues. The CDR3 here is CASSQDRALGEQYF. In DNA form, the CDR3 reads TGCGCCAGCAGCCAAGACCGGGCCTTAGGAGAGCAGTACTTC.

This chain links TRBV5-6 with TRBJ2-2; the D is unclear. Germline V lookup: CDR1 SGHDT, CDR2 YYEEEE. This CDR3 has 12 amino acids. The V and J ends lost 5 bases and 6 bases respectively, with 8 bases between them. The CDR3 is CASSRSPGELFF. The CDR3 bases are TGTGCCAGCAGTCGGAGTCCCGGGGAGCTGTTTTTT.

In its sample, this clonotype was seen a few times. The chain combines TRBV7-6 with TRBJ2-2; perhaps TRBD1 as D (5 bases). The germline V gene encodes CDR1 SGHVS and CDR2 FNYEAQ. The ends were cut back, 0 bases at V and 1 base at J, with 15 bases in the middle. The length of the CDR3 is 18 residues. CDR3 nucleotides: TGTGCCAGCAGCTTAGCTTTAATAGGGGCGAGGAACACCGGGGAGCTGTTTTTT. This translates into CASSLALIGARNTGELFF.

J is TRBJ2-2 and V is TRBV5-6; 13 nucleotides agree with TRBD2. Trimming removed 5 bases from V and 5 bases from J; junction bases left unmatched: 3. This CDR3 is 15 amino acids long. Germline assignment: CDR1 SGHDT and CDR2 YYEEEE. The DNA for the CDR3 is TGTGCCAGCAGGCCGGGACTAGCGGGAACCGGGGAGCTGTTTTTT. Its translation is CASRPGLAGTGELFF.

The chain is built from TRBV10-3 and TRBJ1-5; maybe TRBD1 (6 bases). Germline V lookup: CDR1 ENHRY, CDR2 SYGVKD. There are 13 residues in the CDR3. V lost 4 bases and J 4 bases, leaving 8 bases between the germline ends. The CDR3 region is CAISADRNQPQHF. CDR3 in DNA: TGTGCCATCAGTGCGGACAGAAATCAGCCCCAGCATTTT.

This clonotype appeared a few times. V is TRBV10-3 and J is TRBJ2-7, with TRBD1 identical over 8 bases. The CDR3 loop spans 14 amino acids. Germline CDR1 ENHRY, CDR2 SYGVKD. Losses at the gene ends were 4 bases for V and 2 bases for J; bases not matched to a gene: 4. The CDR3 reads CAISVGQGAYEQYF. The CDR3 nucleotides are TGTGCCATCAGTGTAGGACAGGGTGCCTACGAGCAGTACTTC.

The chain recombines TRBV6-1 with TRBJ2-2; TRBD1 might be the D (6 bases). CDR1 is MNHNS and CDR2 is SASEGT in the germline V gene. V lost 7 bases to trimming and J lost 1 base, with 7 bases between them. There are 13 residues in the CDR3. CDR3 loop: CASTTGNTGELFF. CDR3 in DNA: TGTGCCAGCACGACAGGGAACACCGGGGAGCTGTTTTTT.

This clonotype turned up a few times. This chain joins TRBV7-2 and TRBJ2-2, with TRBD2 matching over 9 bases. Germline V gives CDR1 SGHTA, CDR2 FQGNSA. V dropped 4 bases and J dropped 4; count of bases not matched to a gene: 7. CDR3 length: 16 amino acids. CDR3 DNA sequence: TGTGCCAGCAGCTCCGCCGGGACTAGCTTCACCGGGGAGCTGTTTTTT. As protein: CASSSAGTSFTGELFF.

The table lists this clonotype with a few counts. This sequence joins TRBV19 and TRBJ2-7, with 7 positions matching TRBD2. The germline CDR1 and CDR2 sequences are LNHDA and SQIVND (reference sequence). V shed 3 bases and J 6 bases; nucleotides not matched to a gene: 2. This CDR3 is built from 12 residues. The CDR3 loop is CASSIGLGEQYF. DNA for the CDR3: TGTGCCAGTAGTATTGGACTAGGCGAGCAGTACTTC. Variable domain in full (rest from reference TRBV19 and TRBJ2-7): DGGITQSPKYLFRKEGQNVTLSCEQNLNHDAMYWYRQDPGQGLRLIYYSQIVNDFQKGDIAEGYSVSREKKESFPLTVTSAQKNPTAFYLCASSIGLGEQYFGPGTRLTVT.

This clonotype was found many times. The V and J genes are TRBV7-9 and TRBJ2-1, with unresolved D. Trimming removed 4 bases at V and 4 bases at J, with 8 bases between. Germline lookup yields CDR1 SEHNR and CDR2 FQNEAQ (reference sequence). The CDR3 is 13 amino acids. The CDR3 loop reads CASSSDGYNEQFF. The CDR3 DNA follows: TGTGCCAGCAGCTCGGACGGATACAATGAGCAGTTCTTC.

The chain combines TRBV29-1 with TRBJ1-4; no firm D call. This CDR3 has 12 amino acids. Trimming took off 5 bases at V and 8 bases at J, with 12 bases between the two ends. The germline V gene encodes CDR1 SQVTM and CDR2 ANQGSEA. Written as DNA, the CDR3 is TGCAGCGTTTCAGCAGAAGGGGAAAAACTGTTTTTT. This codes for CSVSAEGEKLFF.

J is TRBJ1-6 and V is TRBV6-2 or TRBV6-3, with 9 bases fitting TRBD1. The germline gives CDR1 MNHEY, CDR2 SVGEGT. V was pared by 4 bases and J by 10 bases, with 8 bases of the junction left unmatched. The CDR3 totals 15 residues. The CDR3 loop is CASSSLGQGGSPLHF. In nucleotides, the CDR3 is TGTGCCAGCAGTTCCCTGGGACAGGGCGGATCACCCCTCCACTTT.

This clonotype was counted between two and nine times. The V gene is TRBV6-1, the J gene TRBJ2-4, with 13 bases fitting TRBD2. Germline V gene data show CDR1 as MNHNS and CDR2 as SASEGT. CDR3 length: 18 residues. V shed 2 bases, J shed 3 bases, and the junction held 7 bases outside the gene matches. The CDR3 nucleotides read TGTGCCAGCAGTGAAACTAGCGGGAGGGGCCATGGCAAAAACATTCAGTACTTC. This encodes CASSETSGRGHGKNIQYF.

The table lists this clonotype with many counts. The chain joins TRBV19 to TRBJ1-5; D is unresolved. CDR1 is LNHDA and CDR2 is SQIVND in the germline V gene (reference sequence). CDR3 length: 13 amino acids. Trimming pared 4 bases from V and 0 bases from J, leaving 4 bases between. The CDR3 DNA reads as TGTGCCAGTAGTACTAATAGCAATCAGCCCCAGCATTTT. Encoded protein: CASSTNSNQPQHF.

Ten or more counts support this clonotype. The chain is built from TRBV20-1 and TRBJ1-1; a possible D gene is TRBD1 (6 bases). The CDR3 sequence is 12 residues long. Per the germline V gene, CDR1 is DFQATT and CDR2 is SNEGSKA (reference sequence). Deletions cut 2 bases from V and 6 bases from J, with 10 bases between. The CDR3 loop is CSARPGDAEAFF. The CDR3 region has the DNA TGCAGTGCTAGACCAGGGGATGCTGAAGCTTTCTTT.

This clonotype was seen repeatedly, ten times or more. This rearrangement joins TRBV6-5 to TRBJ2-7, with TRBD2 identical over 10 bases. Germline values: CDR1 MNHEY, CDR2 SVGAGI. This CDR3 has 13 amino acids. V gave up 5 bases and J gave up 9 bases; unmatched junction bases: 7. The CDR3 DNA sequence: TGTGCCAGCAGTCTAGCGGGAGCAATTCGGCAGTACTTC. This encodes CASSLAGAIRQYF.

The CDR3 loop is CAWTKGGGPTYEQYF. CDR3 DNA sequence: TGTGCCTGGACCAAAGGTGGCGGACCCACCTACGAGCAGTACTTC. The chain has TRBV30 and TRBJ2-7; no clear D gene. The ends were cut back, 4 bases at V and 2 bases at J, with 18 bases in the middle. The CDR3 spans 15 residues. Germline CDR1 and CDR2: GTSNPN and SVGIG (reference sequence).

The sample holds many counts of this clonotype. The chain has TRBV27 and TRBJ1-3, with D perhaps matching TRBD1 (6 bases). Germline CDR1 is MNHEY and CDR2 is SMNVEV (reference sequence). CDR3 size: 15 residues. V dropped 4 bases and J dropped 4 bases, with 14 bases sitting between them. The CDR3 DNA sequence: TGTGCCAGCAGTTCGGGACACACCTCAGGAAACACCATATATTTT. This gives the protein CASSSGHTSGNTIYF.

This clonotype was seen only once. One junction end disagrees with the germline gene, perhaps due to a read error. The CDR3 region has the DNA TGTGCCAGCAGCCAAGTCTCCGACGAGCAGTACTTC. Its protein is CASSQVSDEQYF. This rearrangement joins TRBV3-1 to TRBJ2-7; D is ambiguous. The CDR3 is 12 residues long. Germline CDR1 and CDR2: LGHDT and YNNKEL (reference sequence).

The sample holds many counts of this clonotype. The chain joins TRBV2 to TRBJ2-4; TRBD1 matches 7 bases. Germline V gene data show CDR1 as SNHLY and CDR2 as FYNNEI. CDR3 length: 15 amino acids. With 6 bases clipped from V and 0 bases from J, the junction kept 5 bases outside the gene matches. CDR3 loop: CASRGQLLAKNIQYF. Here the CDR3 DNA reads TGTGCCAGCAGGGGACAGCTACTAGCCAAAAACATTCAGTACTTC.

This clonotype was counted many times. Relative to the germline gene, one junction end is altered; a read error may explain this. The genes are TRBV7-7 and TRBJ2-5, with 9 nucleotides matching TRBD2. The CDR3 is 14 residues long. Germline V CDR1 and CDR2: SSHAT, FNYEAQ (reference sequence). CDR3 loop: CASSLAGYQETQYF. The CDR3 coding sequence is TGTGCTAGCAGTCTAGCGGGATATCAAGAGACCCAGTACTTC.

The chain combines TRBV6-5 with TRBJ2-1, with 10 bases identical to TRBD2. V shed 0 bases and J 9 bases; nucleotides not matched to a gene: 8. This CDR3 contains 16 residues. CDR1 is MNHEY, CDR2 SVGAGI, per germline. In DNA form, the CDR3 reads TGTGCCAGCAGTTACTCGAGGGCTAGCGGGAGAGGTGAGCAGTTCTTC. Translating gives CASSYSRASGRGEQFF.

The sample holds many counts of this clonotype. The gene calls are TRBV5-4 and TRBJ2-5; D uncertain. CDR1 and CDR2 (germline): SGHNT, YYREEE (reference sequence). With 2 bases removed from V and 4 bases from J, the gap between germline ends came to 9 bases. This CDR3 spans 13 amino acids. Written as DNA, the CDR3 is TGTGCCAGCAGCTTCCGAGGCGGAGAGACCCAGTACTTC. This sequence encodes CASSFRGGETQYF.